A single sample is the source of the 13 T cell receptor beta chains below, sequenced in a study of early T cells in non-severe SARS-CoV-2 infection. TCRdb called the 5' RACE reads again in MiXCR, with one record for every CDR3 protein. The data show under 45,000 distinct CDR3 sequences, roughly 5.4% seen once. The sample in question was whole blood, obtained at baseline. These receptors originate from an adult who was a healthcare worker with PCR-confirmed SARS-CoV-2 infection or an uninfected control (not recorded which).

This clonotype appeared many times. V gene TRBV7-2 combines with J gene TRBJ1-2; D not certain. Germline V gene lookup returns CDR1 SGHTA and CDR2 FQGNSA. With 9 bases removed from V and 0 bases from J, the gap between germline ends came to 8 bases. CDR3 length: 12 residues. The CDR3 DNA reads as TGTGCCAGAAGGGTCTCTAACTATGGCTACACCTTC. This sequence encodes CARRVSNYGYTF.

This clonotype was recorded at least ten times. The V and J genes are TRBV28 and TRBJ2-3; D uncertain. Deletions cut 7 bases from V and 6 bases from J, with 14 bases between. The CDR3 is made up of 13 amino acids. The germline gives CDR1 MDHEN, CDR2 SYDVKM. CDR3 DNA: TGTGCCAGCACCGCGACCCGAGTTGATACGCAGTATTTT. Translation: CASTATRVDTQYF.

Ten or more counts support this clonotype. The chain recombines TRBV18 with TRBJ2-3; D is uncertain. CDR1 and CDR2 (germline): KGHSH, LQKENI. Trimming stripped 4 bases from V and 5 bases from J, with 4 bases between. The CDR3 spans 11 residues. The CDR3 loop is CASSLKDTQYF. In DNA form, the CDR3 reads TGTGCCAGCTCACTTAAAGATACGCAGTATTTT.

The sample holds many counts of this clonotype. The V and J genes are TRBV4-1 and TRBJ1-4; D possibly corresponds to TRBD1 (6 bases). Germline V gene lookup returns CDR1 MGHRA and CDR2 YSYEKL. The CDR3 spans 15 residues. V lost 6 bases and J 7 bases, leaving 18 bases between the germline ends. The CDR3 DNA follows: TGCGCCAGCAGGCCACAGGGCCAGAGGGGTGAAAAACTGTTTTTT. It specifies CASRPQGQRGEKLFF.

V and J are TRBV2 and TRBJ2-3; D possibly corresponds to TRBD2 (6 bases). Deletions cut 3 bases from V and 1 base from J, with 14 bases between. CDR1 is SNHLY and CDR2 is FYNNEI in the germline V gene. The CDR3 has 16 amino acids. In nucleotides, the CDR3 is TGTGCCAGCAGTGACCCCCGGAGGGGTGGCACAGATACGCAGTATTTT. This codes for CASSDPRRGGTDTQYF.

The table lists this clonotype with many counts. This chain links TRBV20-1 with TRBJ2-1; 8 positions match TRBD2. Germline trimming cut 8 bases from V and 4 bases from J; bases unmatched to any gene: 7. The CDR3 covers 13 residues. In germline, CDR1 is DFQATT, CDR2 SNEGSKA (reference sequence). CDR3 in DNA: TGCAGTCAACTAGCGGACCCGTACAATGAGCAGTTCTTC. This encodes CSQLADPYNEQFF.

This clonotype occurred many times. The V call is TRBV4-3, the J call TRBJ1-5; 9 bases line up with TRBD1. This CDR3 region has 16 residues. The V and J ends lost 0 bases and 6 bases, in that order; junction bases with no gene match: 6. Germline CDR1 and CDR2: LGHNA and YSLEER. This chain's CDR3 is CASSQDGTGNRQPQHF. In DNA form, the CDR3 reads TGCGCCAGCAGCCAAGACGGGACAGGGAATCGTCAGCCCCAGCATTTT.

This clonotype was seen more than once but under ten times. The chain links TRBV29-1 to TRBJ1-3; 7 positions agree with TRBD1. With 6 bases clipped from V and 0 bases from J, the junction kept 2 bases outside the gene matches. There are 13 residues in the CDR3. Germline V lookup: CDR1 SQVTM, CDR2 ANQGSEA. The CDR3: CSVAGGSGNTIYF. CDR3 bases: TGCAGCGTCGCAGGGGGCTCTGGAAACACCATATATTTT.

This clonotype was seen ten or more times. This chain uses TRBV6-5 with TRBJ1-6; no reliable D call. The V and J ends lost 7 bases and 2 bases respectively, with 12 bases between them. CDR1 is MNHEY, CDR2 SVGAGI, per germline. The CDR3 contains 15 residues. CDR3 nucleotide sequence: TGTGCCAGCATGCCGGTCCTGCCCTATAATTCACCCCTCCACTTT. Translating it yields CASMPVLPYNSPLHF.

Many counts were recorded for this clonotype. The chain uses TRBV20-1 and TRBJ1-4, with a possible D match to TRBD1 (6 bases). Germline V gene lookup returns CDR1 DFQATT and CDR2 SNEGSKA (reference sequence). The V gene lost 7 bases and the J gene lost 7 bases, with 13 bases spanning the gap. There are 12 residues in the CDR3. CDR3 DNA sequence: TGCAGTGGGACCAGGGGCGCTGAAAAACTGTTTTTT. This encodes CSGTRGAEKLFF.

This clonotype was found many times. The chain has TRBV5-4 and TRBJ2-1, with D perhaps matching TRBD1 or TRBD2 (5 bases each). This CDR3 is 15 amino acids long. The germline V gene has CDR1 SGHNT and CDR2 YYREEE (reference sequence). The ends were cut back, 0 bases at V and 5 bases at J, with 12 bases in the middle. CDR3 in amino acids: CASSLVLGRNNEQFF. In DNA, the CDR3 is TGTGCCAGCAGCTTGGTTCTGGGACGTAACAATGAGCAGTTCTTC.

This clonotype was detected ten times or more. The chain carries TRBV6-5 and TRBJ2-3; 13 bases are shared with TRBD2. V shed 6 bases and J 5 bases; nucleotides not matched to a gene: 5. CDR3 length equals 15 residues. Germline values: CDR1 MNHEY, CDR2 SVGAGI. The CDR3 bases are TGTGCCAGCAGAACACTAGCGGGAGGGCTAGATACGCAGTATTTT. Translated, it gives CASRTLAGGLDTQYF.

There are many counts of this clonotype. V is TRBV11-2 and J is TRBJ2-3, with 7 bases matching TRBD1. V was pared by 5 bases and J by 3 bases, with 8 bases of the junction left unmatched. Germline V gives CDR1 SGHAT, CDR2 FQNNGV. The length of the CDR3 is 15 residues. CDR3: CASSPQGLLTDTQYF. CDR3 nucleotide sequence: TGTGCCAGCAGCCCACAGGGGCTACTGACAGATACGCAGTATTTT. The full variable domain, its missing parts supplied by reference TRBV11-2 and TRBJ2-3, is EAGVAQSPRYKIIEKRQSVAFWCNPISGHATLYWYQQILGQGPKLLIQFQNNGVVDDSQLPKDRFSAERLKGVDSTLKIQPAKLEDSAVYLCASSPQGLLTDTQYFGPGTRLTVL.